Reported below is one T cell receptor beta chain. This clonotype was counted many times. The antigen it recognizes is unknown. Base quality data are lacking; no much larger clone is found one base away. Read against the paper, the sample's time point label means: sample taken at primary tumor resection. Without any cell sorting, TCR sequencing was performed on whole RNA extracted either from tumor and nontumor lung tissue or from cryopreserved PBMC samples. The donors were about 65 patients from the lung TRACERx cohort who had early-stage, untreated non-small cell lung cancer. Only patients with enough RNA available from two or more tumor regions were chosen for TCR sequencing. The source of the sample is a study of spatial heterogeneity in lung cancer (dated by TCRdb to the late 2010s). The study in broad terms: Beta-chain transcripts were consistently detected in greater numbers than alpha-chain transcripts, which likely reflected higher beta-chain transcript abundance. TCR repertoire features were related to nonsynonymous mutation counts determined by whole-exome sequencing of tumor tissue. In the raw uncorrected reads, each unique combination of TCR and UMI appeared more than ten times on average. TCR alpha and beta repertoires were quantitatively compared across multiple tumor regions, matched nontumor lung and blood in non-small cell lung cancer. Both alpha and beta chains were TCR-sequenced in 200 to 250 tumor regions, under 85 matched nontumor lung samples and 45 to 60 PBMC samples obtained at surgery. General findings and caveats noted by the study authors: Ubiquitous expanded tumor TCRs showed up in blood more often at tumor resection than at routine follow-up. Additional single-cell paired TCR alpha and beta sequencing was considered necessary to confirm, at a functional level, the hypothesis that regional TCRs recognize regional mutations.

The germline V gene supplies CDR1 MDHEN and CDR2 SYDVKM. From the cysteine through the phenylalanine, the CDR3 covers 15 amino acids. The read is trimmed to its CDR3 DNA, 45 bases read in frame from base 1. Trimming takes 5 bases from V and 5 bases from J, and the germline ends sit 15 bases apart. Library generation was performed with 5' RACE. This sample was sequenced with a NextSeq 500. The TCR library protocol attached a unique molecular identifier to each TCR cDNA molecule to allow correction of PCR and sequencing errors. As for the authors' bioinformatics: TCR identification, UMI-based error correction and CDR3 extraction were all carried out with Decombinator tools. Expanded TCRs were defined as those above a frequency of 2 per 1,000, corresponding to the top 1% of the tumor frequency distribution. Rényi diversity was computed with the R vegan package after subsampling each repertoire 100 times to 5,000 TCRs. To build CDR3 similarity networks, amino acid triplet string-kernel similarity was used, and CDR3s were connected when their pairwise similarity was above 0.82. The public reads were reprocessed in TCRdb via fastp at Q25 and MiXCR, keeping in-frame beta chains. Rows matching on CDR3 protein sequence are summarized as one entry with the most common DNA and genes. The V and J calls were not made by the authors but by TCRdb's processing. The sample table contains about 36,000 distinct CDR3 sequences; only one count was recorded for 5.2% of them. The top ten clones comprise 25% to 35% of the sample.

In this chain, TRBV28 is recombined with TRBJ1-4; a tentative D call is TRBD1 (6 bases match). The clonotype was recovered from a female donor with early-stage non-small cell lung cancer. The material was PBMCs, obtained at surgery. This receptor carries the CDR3 CASSISGAVNEKLFF. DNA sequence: TGTGCCAGCAGTATATCAGGGGCGGTAAATGAAAAACTGTTTTTT.